These T cell receptor beta chains were read from a single sample in a study of CXCR3-negative and CXCR3-positive naive CD8 T cells. TCRdb re-called the 5' RACE reads and catalogs CDR3 proteins one per entry, DNA excluded. This table lists about 8,300 distinct CDR3 sequences. Sequences were obtained from naive CXCR3- CD8+ T cells from blood. The receptors were gathered from a human donor in good health. Some clones in this sample may be carry-over from other donors' samples. Both conserved end residues are part of each CDR3. The size of a clone is reported for some rows only, either as once, few or many, or as a class for expanded clones.

j_call,clone_size,cdr3_length,v_call,cdr3_aa
TRBJ2-1,medium-sized,15,TRBV6-5,CASSYVGSSYNEQFF
TRBJ2-3,medium-sized,13,TRBV29-1,CSVDAGNTDTQYF
TRBJ1-1,medium-sized,16,TRBV29-1,CSADAGTGGSNTEAFF
TRBJ2-4,NA,16,TRBV12-3/TRBV12-4,CASSVSSGAGKNIQYF
TRBJ2-3,medium-sized,15,TRBV29-1,CSAGTRDGSTDTQYF
TRBJ2-2,NA,16,TRBV20-1,CSARDRQAANTGELFF
TRBJ2-1,medium-sized,15,TRBV5-1,CASKGYLSSYNEQFF
TRBJ2-3,NA,15,TRBV2,CATNLAGGGTDTQYF
TRBJ1-1,medium-sized,14,TRBV3-1,CASSQGQMNTEAFF
TRBJ1-2,medium-sized,16,TRBV5-1,CASSLVAGYGNYGYTF
TRBJ2-1,NA,16,TRBV4-3,CASSQDRGIGYNEQFF
TRBJ2-7,NA,13,TRBV29-1,CSVALAGGLEQYF
TRBJ2-7,medium-sized,14,TRBV4-1,CASSQGASSYEQYF
TRBJ1-1,NA,14,TRBV6-5,CASSSLILNTEAFF
TRBJ2-1,NA,16,TRBV28,CASSQLTSGTHNEQFF
TRBJ2-7,NA,14,TRBV4-1,CASSQDRVSYEQYF
TRBJ2-3,NA,13,TRBV20-1,CSASGRAPDTQYF
TRBJ2-5,medium-sized,13,TRBV29-1,CSVSGQGGGTQYF
TRBJ2-7,NA,14,TRBV6-5,CASSQKGVVYEQYF
TRBJ2-3,NA,15,TRBV2,CASRDSGRGTDTQYF
TRBJ1-3,NA,14,TRBV29-1,CSVRNGDSGNTIYF
TRBJ2-5,NA,13,TRBV9,CASSPLDKETQYF
TRBJ2-2,NA,15,TRBV11-2,CASNPWAGDTGELFF
TRBJ2-5,NA,19,TRBV7-6,CASSLEDGTTFLGGETQYF
TRBJ2-1,medium-sized,13,TRBV29-1,CSVEGLVIDEQFF
TRBJ2-1,NA,15,TRBV29-1,CSVELVGLGGDEQFF
TRBJ2-1,medium-sized,15,TRBV7-9,CASSYGQGRPNEQFF
TRBJ2-1,NA,15,TRBV11-2,CASSLGTSGGNEQFF
TRBJ1-5,NA,15,TRBV28,CASGIGQSMNQPQHF
TRBJ1-1,medium-sized,12,TRBV29-1,CAGKGGNTEAFF
TRBJ2-7,medium-sized,16,TRBV20-1,CSASETGTRVFYEQYF
TRBJ2-2,medium-sized,15,TRBV29-1,CSVGGTAFNTGELFF
TRBJ1-4,medium-sized,16,TRBV7-2,CASSSPDGATNEKLFF
TRBJ1-1,NA,11,TRBV10-3,CAISDSTEAFF
TRBJ1-2,NA,13,TRBV29-1,CSVRQGAGYGYTF
TRBJ1-1,NA,12,TRBV29-1,CSVEDLSDEAFF
TRBJ2-7,medium-sized,14,TRBV29-1,CSVEGGQGGYEQYF
TRBJ2-4,NA,14,TRBV2,CASSLTELKNIQYF
TRBJ2-1,NA,16,TRBV3-1,CASSQNWAGTPNEQFF
TRBJ2-5,medium-sized,13,TRBV7-9,CASSSAEQETQYF